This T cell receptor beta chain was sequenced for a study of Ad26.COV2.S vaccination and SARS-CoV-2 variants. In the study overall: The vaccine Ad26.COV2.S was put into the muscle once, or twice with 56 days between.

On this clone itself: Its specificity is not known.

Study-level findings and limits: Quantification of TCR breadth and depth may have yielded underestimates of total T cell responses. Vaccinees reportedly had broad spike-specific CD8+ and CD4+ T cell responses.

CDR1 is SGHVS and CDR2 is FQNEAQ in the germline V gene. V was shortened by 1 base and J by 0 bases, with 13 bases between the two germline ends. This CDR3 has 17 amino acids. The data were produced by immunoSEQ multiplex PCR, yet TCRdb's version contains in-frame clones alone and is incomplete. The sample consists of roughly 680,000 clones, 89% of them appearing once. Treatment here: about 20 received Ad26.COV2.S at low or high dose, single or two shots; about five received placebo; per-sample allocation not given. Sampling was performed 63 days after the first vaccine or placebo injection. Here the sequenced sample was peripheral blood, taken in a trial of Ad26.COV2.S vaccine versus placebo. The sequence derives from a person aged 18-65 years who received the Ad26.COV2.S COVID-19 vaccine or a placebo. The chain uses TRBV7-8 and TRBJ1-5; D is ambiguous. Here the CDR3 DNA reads TGTGCCAGCAGCTTAGTATTGTTGGAGAATAGCAATCAGCCCCAGCATTTT. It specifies CASSLVLLENSNQPQHF.